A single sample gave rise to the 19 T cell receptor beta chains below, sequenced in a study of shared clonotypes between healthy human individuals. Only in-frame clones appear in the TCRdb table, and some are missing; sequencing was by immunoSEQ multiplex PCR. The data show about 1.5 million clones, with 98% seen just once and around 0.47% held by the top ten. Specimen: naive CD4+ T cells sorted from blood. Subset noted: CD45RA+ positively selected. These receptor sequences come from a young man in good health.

Here the CDR3 DNA reads TGTGCCAGCGCACAGGGGCAGTGGCTGTTTTTT. This translates into CASAQGQWLFF. The chain joins TRBV6-1 to TRBJ2-2; 7 positions agree with TRBD1. The ends lost 8 bases at V and 13 bases at J; junction bases unmatched: 7. Germline CDR1 MNHNS, CDR2 SASEGT. This CDR3 spans 11 amino acids.

For the CDR3, the DNA is TGTGCTAGTGGTTTGGTAGCCCTTCCCCCCCCTAGCGGGGGGACCTACGAGCAGTACTTC. Translated, it gives CASGLVALPPPSGGTYEQYF. The chain combines TRBV12-5 with TRBJ2-7; the match to TRBD2 covers 11 bases. Trimming took 0 bases from V and 2 from J; bases not matched to a gene: 15. CDR1 is LGHNT and CDR2 is FRNRAP in the germline V gene. The CDR3 totals 20 residues.

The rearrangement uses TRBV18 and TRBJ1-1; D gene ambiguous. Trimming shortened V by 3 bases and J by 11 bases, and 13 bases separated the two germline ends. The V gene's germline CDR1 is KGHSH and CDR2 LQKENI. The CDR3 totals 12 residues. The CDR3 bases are TGTGCCAGCTCACCTTACGGGGAACGGGCTTTCTTT. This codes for CASSPYGERAFF.

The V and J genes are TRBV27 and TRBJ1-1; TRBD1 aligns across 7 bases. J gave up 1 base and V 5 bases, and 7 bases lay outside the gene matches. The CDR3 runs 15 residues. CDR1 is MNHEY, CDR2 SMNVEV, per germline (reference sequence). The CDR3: CASSPRQGPNTEAFF. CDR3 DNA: TGTGCCAGCAGTCCACGACAGGGTCCGAACACTGAAGCTTTCTTT.

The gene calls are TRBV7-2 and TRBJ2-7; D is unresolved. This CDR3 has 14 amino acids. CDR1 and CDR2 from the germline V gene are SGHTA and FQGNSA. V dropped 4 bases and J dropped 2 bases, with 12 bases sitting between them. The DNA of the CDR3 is TGTGCCAGCAGCTCCCCGGGTCGGACCTACGAGCAGTACTTC. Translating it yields CASSSPGRTYEQYF.

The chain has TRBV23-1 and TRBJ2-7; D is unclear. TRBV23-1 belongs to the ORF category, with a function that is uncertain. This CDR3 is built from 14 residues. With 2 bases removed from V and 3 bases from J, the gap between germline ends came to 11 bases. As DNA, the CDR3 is TGCGCCAGCAGTCAAATCAACAACTACTACGAGCAGTACTTC. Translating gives CASSQINNYYEQYF.

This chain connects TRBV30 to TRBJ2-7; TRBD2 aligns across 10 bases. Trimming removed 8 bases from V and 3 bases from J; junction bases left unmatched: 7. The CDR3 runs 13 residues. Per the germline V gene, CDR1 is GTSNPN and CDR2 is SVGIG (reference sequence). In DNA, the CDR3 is TGTGCCCGCAAACTAGCGGGGATCTACGAGCAGTACTTC. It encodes CARKLAGIYEQYF.

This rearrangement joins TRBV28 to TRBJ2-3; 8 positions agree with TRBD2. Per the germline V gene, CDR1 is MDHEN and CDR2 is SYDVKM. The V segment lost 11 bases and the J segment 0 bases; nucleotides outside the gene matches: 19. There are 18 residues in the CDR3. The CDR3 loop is CAGRPPKSGRPSTDTQYF. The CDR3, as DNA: TGTGCCGGTCGACCCCCGAAAAGCGGGAGACCTAGCACAGATACGCAGTATTTT.

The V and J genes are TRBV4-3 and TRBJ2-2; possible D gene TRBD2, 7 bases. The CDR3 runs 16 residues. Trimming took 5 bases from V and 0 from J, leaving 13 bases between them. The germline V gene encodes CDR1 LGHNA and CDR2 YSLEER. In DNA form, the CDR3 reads TGCGCCAGCAGCTATAAGCGGGACACGAACACCGGGGAGCTGTTTTTT. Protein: CASSYKRDTNTGELFF.

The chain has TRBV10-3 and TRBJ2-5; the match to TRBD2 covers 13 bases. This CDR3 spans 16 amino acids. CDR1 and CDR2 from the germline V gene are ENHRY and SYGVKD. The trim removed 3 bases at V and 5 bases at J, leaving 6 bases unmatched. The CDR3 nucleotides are TGTGCCATCAGTGAAGGGACTAGCGGGAATCGGGAGACCCAGTACTTC. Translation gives CAISEGTSGNRETQYF.

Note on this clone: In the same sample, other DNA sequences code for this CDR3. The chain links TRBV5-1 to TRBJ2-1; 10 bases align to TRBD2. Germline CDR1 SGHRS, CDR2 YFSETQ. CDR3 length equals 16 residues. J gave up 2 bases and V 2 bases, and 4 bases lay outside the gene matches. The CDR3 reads CASSFGLAGAYNEQFF. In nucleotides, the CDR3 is TGCGCCAGCAGCTTCGGGCTAGCGGGAGCCTACAATGAGCAGTTCTTC.

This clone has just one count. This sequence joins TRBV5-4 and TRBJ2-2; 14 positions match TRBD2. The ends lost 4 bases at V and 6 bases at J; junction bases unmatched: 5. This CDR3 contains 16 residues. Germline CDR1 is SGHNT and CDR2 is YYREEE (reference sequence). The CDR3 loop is CASSGGLAGGAGELFF. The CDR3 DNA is TGTGCCAGCAGCGGTGGACTAGCGGGAGGAGCCGGGGAGCTGTTTTTT. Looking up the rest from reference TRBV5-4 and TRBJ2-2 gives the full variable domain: ETGVTQSPTHLIKTRGQQVTLRCSSQSGHNTVSWYQQALGQGPQFIFQYYREEENGRGNFPPRFSGLQFPNYSSELNVNALELDDSALYLCASSGGLAGGAGELFFGEGSRLTVL.

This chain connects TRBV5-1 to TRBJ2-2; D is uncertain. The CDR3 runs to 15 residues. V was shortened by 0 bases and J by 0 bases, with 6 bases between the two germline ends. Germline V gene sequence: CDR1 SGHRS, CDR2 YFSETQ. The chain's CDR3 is CASSLDPANTGELFF. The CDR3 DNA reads TGCGCCAGCAGCTTGGATCCAGCGAACACCGGGGAGCTGTTTTTT.

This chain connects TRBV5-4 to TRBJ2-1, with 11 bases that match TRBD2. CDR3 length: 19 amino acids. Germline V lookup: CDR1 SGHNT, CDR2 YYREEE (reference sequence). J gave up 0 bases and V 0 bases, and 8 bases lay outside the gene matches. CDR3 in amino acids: CASSLGRLAGGSSYNEQFF. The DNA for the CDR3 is TGTGCCAGCAGCTTGGGGAGGCTAGCGGGAGGCAGCTCCTACAATGAGCAGTTCTTC.

CDR3 protein: CASSLGALAGPRGEQFF. Written as DNA, the CDR3 is TGTGCCAGCAGCTTAGGGGCGCTAGCGGGTCCCAGGGGTGAGCAGTTCTTC. The rearrangement links TRBV7-9 to TRBJ2-1; 8 bases map to TRBD2. This CDR3 comprises 17 residues. Trimming cost V 1 base and J 9 bases; bases outside gene matches: 14. Germline V gene lookup returns CDR1 SEHNR and CDR2 FQNEAQ (reference sequence). Supplemented by reference TRBV7-9 and TRBJ2-1, the full variable domain reads DTGVSQNPRHKITKRGQNVTFRCDPISEHNRLYWYRQTLGQGPEFLTYFQNEAQLEKSRLLSDRFSAERPKGSFSTLEIQRTEQGDSAMYLCASSLGALAGPRGEQFFGPGTRLTVL.

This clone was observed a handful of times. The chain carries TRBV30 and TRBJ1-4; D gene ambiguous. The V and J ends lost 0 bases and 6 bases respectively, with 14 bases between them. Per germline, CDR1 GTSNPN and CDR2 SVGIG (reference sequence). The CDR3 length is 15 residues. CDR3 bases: TGTGCCTGGAGTGTACTAGGCATGGCGGATGAAAAACTGTTTTTT. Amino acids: CAWSVLGMADEKLFF. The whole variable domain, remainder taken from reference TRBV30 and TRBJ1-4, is SQTIHQWPATLVQPVGSPLSLECTVEGTSNPNLYWYRQAAGRGLQLLFYSVGIGQISSEVPQNLSASRPQDRQFILSSKKLLLSDSGFYLCAWSVLGMADEKLFFGSGTQLSVL.

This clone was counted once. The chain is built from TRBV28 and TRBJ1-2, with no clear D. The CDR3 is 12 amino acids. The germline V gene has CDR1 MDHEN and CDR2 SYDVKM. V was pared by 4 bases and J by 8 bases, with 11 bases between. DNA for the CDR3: TGTGCCAGCAGTTCCTCAAGTAAAGGCTACACCTTC. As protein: CASSSSSKGYTF.

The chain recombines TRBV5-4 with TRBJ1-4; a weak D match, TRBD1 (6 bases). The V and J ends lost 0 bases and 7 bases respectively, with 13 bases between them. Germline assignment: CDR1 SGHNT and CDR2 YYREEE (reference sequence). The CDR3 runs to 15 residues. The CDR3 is CASSLARDIGEKLFF. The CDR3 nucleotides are TGTGCCAGCAGCTTGGCCCGGGACATCGGTGAAAAACTGTTTTTT.

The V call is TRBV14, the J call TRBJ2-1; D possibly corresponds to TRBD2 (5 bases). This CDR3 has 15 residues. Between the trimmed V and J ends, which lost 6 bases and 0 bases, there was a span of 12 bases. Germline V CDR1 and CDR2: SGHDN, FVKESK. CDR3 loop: CASSEDWSSYNEQFF. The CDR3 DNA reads TGTGCCAGCAGTGAGGACTGGAGCTCCTACAATGAGCAGTTCTTC.